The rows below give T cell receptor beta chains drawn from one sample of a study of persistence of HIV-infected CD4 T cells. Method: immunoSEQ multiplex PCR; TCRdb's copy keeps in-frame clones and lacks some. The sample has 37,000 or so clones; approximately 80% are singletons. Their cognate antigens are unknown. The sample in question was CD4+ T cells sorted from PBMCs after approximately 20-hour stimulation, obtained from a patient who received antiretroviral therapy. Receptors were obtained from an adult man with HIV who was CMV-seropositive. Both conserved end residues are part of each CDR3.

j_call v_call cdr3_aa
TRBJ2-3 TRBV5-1 CASSGQGRAGTDTQYF
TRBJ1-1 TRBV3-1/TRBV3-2 CASRLKGGGNTEAFF
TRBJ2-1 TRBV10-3 CAISGLNEQFF
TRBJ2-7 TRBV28 CASSFILGGSYEQYF
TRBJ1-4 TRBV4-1 CASRLRGGSGGEKLFF
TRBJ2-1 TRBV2 CASSEGQGRVNEQFF
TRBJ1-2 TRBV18 CASSRQDSSTNYGYTF
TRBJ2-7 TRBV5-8 CASSLVHGVDEQYF
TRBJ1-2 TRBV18 CASSPGGTGYTF
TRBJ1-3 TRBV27 CASSPGQPGTRGNTIYF
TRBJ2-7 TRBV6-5 CASESRGVGEQYF
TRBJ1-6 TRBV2 CASSEGSSPLHF
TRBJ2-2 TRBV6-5 CASRWRQANTGELFF
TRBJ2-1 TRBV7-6 CASSLEGYEQFF
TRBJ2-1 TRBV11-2 CASSPRGRGAGGSSPEQFF
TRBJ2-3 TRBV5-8 CASSLWTGARVLGTQYF
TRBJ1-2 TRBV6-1 CASSDQGQGGNYGYTF
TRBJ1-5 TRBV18 CASSTDRNNQPQHF
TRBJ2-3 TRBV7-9 CASSSWTSAMADTQYF
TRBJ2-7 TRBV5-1 CASSPSLTDSYEQYF
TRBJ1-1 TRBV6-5 CASSYLSGPNTEAFF
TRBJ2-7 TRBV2 CASSLSQGAMNEQYF
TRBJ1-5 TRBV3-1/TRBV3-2 CASSPNRHMGGGQPQHF
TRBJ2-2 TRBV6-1 CASSGGDRARGGELFF
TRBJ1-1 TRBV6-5 CASSYTNTEAFF
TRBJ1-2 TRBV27 CASSLFQGAGGYTF
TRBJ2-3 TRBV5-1 CASSLPHHRGPTSTDTQYF
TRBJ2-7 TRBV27 CASSPKTSGVSYEQYF
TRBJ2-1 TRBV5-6 CASFRYPLYNEQFF
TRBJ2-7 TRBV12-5 CASGTTAGVNYEQYF
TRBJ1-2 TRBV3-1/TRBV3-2 CASSQEGGGPNYGYTF
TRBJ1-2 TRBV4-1 CASSQENTGNYGYTF
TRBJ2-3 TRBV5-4 CASSLRTSGEDTQYF
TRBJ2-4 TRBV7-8 CASSLGSGAKNIQYF
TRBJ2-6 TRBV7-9 CASSLFSGANVLTF
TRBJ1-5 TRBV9 CASSLDTNQPQHF
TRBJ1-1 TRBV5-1 CASSSFLSQNTEAFF